This T cell receptor (beta chain) derives from a study of blood T cell repertoires in COVID-19. Background on the study: From T cells, B-cell-depleted T cells, or PBMCs came the material, which was cDNA or gDNA.

Cohort 3 donors were reported recovered after two negative PCRs, clearance, or symptom resolution. The CDR3 spans 14 residues. Germline V gives CDR1 SNHLY, CDR2 FYNNEI. The V and J ends lost 4 bases and 0 bases respectively, with 9 bases between them. Methods used by the authors: Amplification of reference gene primers was used by the study to estimate nucleated cell counts. Sequenced by immunoSEQ multiplex PCR; TCRdb stores in-frame clones only, minus some. The V and J calls and clone size are taken from that table; D and trimming were inferred from the DNA. The profile covers 200,000 to 300,000 clones, with roughly 86% appearing a single time and approximately 2.4% taken by the ten largest.

This TCR was recovered from a young woman who had recovered from COVID-19. The chain employs TRBV2 and TRBJ2-5; D possibly corresponds to TRBD1 (5 bases). The sequenced sample was PBMCs or T cells enriched from blood (not recorded which). CDR3 protein: CASSGQLYQETQYF. For the CDR3, the DNA is TGTGCCAGCAGTGGACAGTTGTACCAAGAGACCCAGTACTTC.